This TCR beta chain was documented in a study of vaccination effects on CD4 cells after COVID-19. Sequencing followed a ViraFEST assay step that expanded antigen-specific CD4+ T cells with viral peptide pools. Scientists isolated CD4+ T cells after a roughly nine-day culture period ended. Nucleocapsid antibodies stayed negative before and after vaccination, showing no earlier SARS-CoV-2 infection. Germline CDR1 SGHRS, CDR2 YFSETQ. The length of the CDR3 is 14 residues. With V trimmed by 4 bases and J by 1 base, 1 base remained unmatched. This clone was counted between two and nine times. The antigen is not known. The assay was immunoSEQ multiplex PCR, and TCRdb's table has in-frame clones only and misses some. This sample has some 31,000 clones, with 73% found just once.

This specimen consisted of CD4+ T cells from PBMCs cultured with HCoV-OC43 spike peptides, obtained before COVID-19 vaccination. Regarding subset: HCoV-OC43 spike overlapping peptide pool stimulation. This chain connects TRBV5-1 to TRBJ1-3; 8 nucleotides match TRBD1. The source is a human donor who received a COVID-19 vaccine. This CDR3 reads CASSRTGSGNTIYF. In DNA form, the CDR3 reads TGCGCCAGCAGCCGGACAGGGTCTGGAAACACCATATATTTT. The full variable domain, rest sourced from reference TRBV5-1 and TRBJ1-3, is KAGVTQTPRYLIKTRGQQVTLSCSPISGHRSVSWYQQTPGQGLQFLFEYFSETQRNKGNFPGRFSGRQFSNSRSEMNVSTLELGDSALYLCASSRTGSGNTIYFGEGSWLTVV.